The sequence of this T cell receptor beta chain was determined in a study of T cell responses to AZD1222 COVID-19 vaccine. Findings of the study overall: Clonal diversity may have been underestimated in mostly white British donors. Close to half of spike-specific TCRs reportedly recognize unmutated variant regions.

This clone was observed a single time. The antigen is unknown. Data came from immunoSEQ multiplex PCR; TCRdb stores just in-frame clones and leaves some out. The table has about 150,000 clones, roughly 90% seen once. CDR3 length: 12 residues. CDR1 and CDR2 from the germline V gene are MGHRA and YSYEKL. Deletions cut 0 bases from V and 10 bases from J, with 9 bases between. The V and J genes are TRBV4-1 and TRBJ1-1; D call uncertain. This clonotype was sampled from an adult in good health. This specimen was peripheral blood, taken on day 0 of AZD1222 vaccination. Here the CDR3 reads CASSQDWARAFF. The DNA of the CDR3 is TGCGCCAGCAGCCAAGATTGGGCACGAGCTTTCTTT.